This TCR beta chain is drawn from a study of T cells in Graves' hyperthyroidism and ophthalmopathy. Study context: Sampling of peripheral blood happened at initial diagnosis, prior to any treatment. Study-level findings and limits: Appearing also in blood were most of the thyroid clonotypes expanded above 0.001. In simple terms, a model built on 13 V-J features told ophthalmopathy apart from stable hyperthyroidism.

This clonotype was counted a few times. Its antigen is as yet unknown. Researchers took RNA transcripts and amplified the TCR beta CDR3 regions from them. Primed by the HTBI set, a first-round RT-PCR was run on the TCR CDR3. TCRdb re-analysed the multiplex PCR reads in MiXCR, keeping a single row per CDR3 protein. The sample carries 450,000 to 600,000 distinct CDR3 sequences, about 20% recorded once. Germline CDR1 is MGHRA and CDR2 is YSYEKL. The V and J ends lost 5 bases and 10 bases, in that order; junction bases with no gene match: 11. The CDR3 is 16 residues long. This TCR derives from a man between 35 and 55 years old with Graves' ophthalmopathy. The sample was blood. The genes are TRBV4-1 and TRBJ1-6; 10 bases match TRBD1. CDR3 coding DNA: TGCGCCAGCAGCTTTGCCGGGACAGGGGTTCGCTCACCCCTCCACTTT. Its protein is CASSFAGTGVRSPLHF.